The present T cell receptor (beta chain) was sequenced within a study of T cell changes during pregnancy in multiple sclerosis. Libraries were prepared by immunoSEQ multiplex PCR; TCRdb keeps only in-frame clonotypes and omits some of them. The table shows over 25,000 clones, with around nine tenths occurring only once. V trimming: 3 bases; J trimming: 1 base; junction bases outside the gene matches: 1. The CDR3 runs to 14 residues. The germline CDR1 and CDR2 sequences are WSHSY and SAAADI. This sample comprised CD4+ T cells from peripheral blood mononuclear cells, obtained in the second trimester of pregnancy. This sequence originates from a female donor in good health, enrolled as a control in a pregnancy study. This chain joins TRBV10-2 and TRBJ1-1; 8 bases line up with TRBD1. CDR3 in DNA: TGCGCCAGCAGTGAAGGGACAGGGAACACTGAAGCTTTCTTT. Protein product: CASSEGTGNTEAFF.